Presented here are 25 T cell receptor beta chains from one specimen sequenced in a study of T cell responses to AZD1222 COVID-19 vaccine. Clones were sequenced by immunoSEQ multiplex PCR, and TCRdb holds only the in-frame ones, with some missing. The sample includes about 98,000 clones, approximately 86% of them seen just once. This specimen consisted of peripheral blood, obtained on day 0 of MenACWY control vaccination. The receptors were sampled from an adult in good health.

This chain links TRBV13 with TRBJ1-5; 8 bases fit TRBD1. The CDR3 runs 14 residues. Trimming cost V 2 bases and J 5 bases; bases outside gene matches: 2. Germline loops: CDR1 PRHDT, CDR2 FYEKMQ (reference sequence). CDR3 DNA sequence: TGTGCCAGCAGCTTATCAGGGGGCCATCAGCCCCAGCATTTT. Encoded protein: CASSLSGGHQPQHF.

The chain links TRBV7-3 to TRBJ2-1; D may be TRBD2 (6 bases). The CDR3 contains 15 residues. The V and J ends lost 4 bases and 0 bases respectively, with 10 bases between them. Looked up from germline, CDR1 is SGHTA and CDR2 is FQGTGA. This CDR3 reads CASSSDYNSYNEQFF. CDR3 in DNA: TGTGCCAGCAGCTCGGACTATAACTCCTACAATGAGCAGTTCTTC.

The chain links TRBV7-3 to TRBJ1-2; 8 positions match TRBD1. After removal of 5 bases from V and 3 bases from J, the junction contained 2 bases not matched to a gene. The CDR3 length is 13 residues. CDR1 is SGHTA, CDR2 FQGTGA, per germline. The CDR3 spells CASSPTGDYGYTF. The CDR3 region has the DNA TGTGCCAGCAGCCCGACAGGGGACTATGGCTACACCTTC.

The chain employs TRBV5-1 and TRBJ2-5, with D unclear. V was shortened by 4 bases and J by 2 bases, with 6 bases between the two germline ends. CDR3 length: 12 amino acids. Germline lookup yields CDR1 SGHRS and CDR2 YFSETQ. This CDR3 reads CASSQPQETQYF. CDR3 in DNA: TGCGCCAGCAGCCAGCCGCAAGAGACCCAGTACTTC.

This clone was seen only once. V and J are TRBV7-7 and TRBJ1-4; unclear D gene. The CDR3 is 13 residues long. The ends were cut back, 2 bases at V and 10 bases at J, with 11 bases in the middle. The germline gives CDR1 SSHAT, CDR2 FNYEAQ (reference sequence). In DNA, the CDR3 is TGTGCCAGCAGCTTATCGGCAGAGGGAAAACTGTTTTTT. Translation: CASSLSAEGKLFF.

The chain is built from TRBV24-1 and TRBJ2-7, with D possibly matching TRBD1 (5 bases). The length of the CDR3 is 16 residues. The V and J ends lost 4 bases and 6 bases respectively, with 21 bases between them. Germline CDR1 and CDR2: KGHDR and SFDVKD. CDR3 sequence: CATSESDNPAPSEQYF. CDR3 DNA: TGTGCCACCAGTGAGTCGGACAATCCTGCTCCCTCCGAGCAGTACTTC.

The genes are TRBV12-3 or TRBV12-4 and TRBJ1-2, with D uncertain. V lost 5 bases and J lost 8, with 12 bases in between. This CDR3 has 12 amino acids. The CDR3 DNA follows: TGTGCCAGCAGTCCATGGACGGAGGGCTACACCTTC. Translated: CASSPWTEGYTF.

The J gene is TRBJ2-5, the V gene TRBV5-4, with 8 bases aligning to TRBD2. CDR1 SGHNT and CDR2 YYREEE come from the germline V gene (reference sequence). After removal of 4 bases from V and 0 bases from J, the junction contained 8 bases not matched to a gene. This CDR3 has 16 amino acids. CDR3 in amino acids: CASSPELADYQETQYF. The CDR3 bases are TGTGCCAGCAGCCCAGAACTAGCGGATTACCAAGAGACCCAGTACTTC.

The chain links TRBV6-5 to TRBJ1-5; weak D call: TRBD1 (5 bases). CDR1 MNHEY and CDR2 SVGAGI come from the germline V gene. This CDR3 comprises 12 residues. V shed 8 bases and J shed 2 bases, with 7 bases lying between them. In DNA, the CDR3 is TGTGCCAGCCGGGGGGGCAATCAGCCCCAGCATTTT. This gives the protein CASRGGNQPQHF.

V is TRBV6-1 and J is TRBJ2-2; D unclear. In germline, CDR1 is MNHNS, CDR2 SASEGT. The ends were cut back, 3 bases at V and 4 bases at J, with 6 bases in the middle. The CDR3 covers 13 residues. Here the CDR3 reads CASSDWATGELFF. CDR3 bases: TGTGCCAGCAGTGATTGGGCCACCGGGGAGCTGTTTTTT.

The rearrangement uses TRBV9 and TRBJ2-3; tentative D call: TRBD2 (5 bases). The germline V and J ends were trimmed by 0 bases and 6 bases, with 14 bases remaining between them. The germline CDR1 and CDR2 sequences are SGDLS and YYNGEE. The CDR3 covers 15 residues. In nucleotides, the CDR3 is TGTGCCAGCAGCGTAGGCGGACTTGGCGGGGATACGCAGTATTTT. Amino acids: CASSVGGLGGDTQYF. Complete variable domain (other parts from reference TRBV9 and TRBJ2-3): DSGVTQTPKHLITATGQRVTLRCSPRSGDLSVYWYQQSLDQGLQFLIQYYNGEERAKGNILERFSAQQFPDLHSELNLSSLELGDSALYFCASSVGGLGGDTQYFGPGTRLTVL.

Only a few counts were recorded for this clone. V is TRBV2 and J is TRBJ1-6; TRBD1 might be the D (5 bases). Germline CDR1 SNHLY, CDR2 FYNNEI. The CDR3 extends over 13 amino acids. The V end lost 7 bases, the J end lost 5 bases, and 9 bases lay between the germline ends. The CDR3 bases are TGTGCCAGCACGCAGGGCAATAATTCACCCCTCCACTTT. It encodes CASTQGNNSPLHF.

This clone was seen just once. V and J are TRBV28 and TRBJ1-4; D is uncertain. Trimming pared 2 bases from V and 4 bases from J, leaving 14 bases between. Germline V CDR1 and CDR2: MDHEN, SYDVKM. This CDR3 spans 16 amino acids. The CDR3 DNA reads as TGTGCCAGCAGTTTAAAGAGCTGGTGGGGTAATGAAAAACTGTTTTTT. Amino acids: CASSLKSWWGNEKLFF.

The chain joins TRBV7-8 to TRBJ1-2; D gene uncertain. CDR3 length: 15 amino acids. Germline loops: CDR1 SGHVS, CDR2 FQNEAQ. The V gene lost 0 bases and the J gene lost 4 bases, with 12 bases spanning the gap. In nucleotides, the CDR3 is TGTGCCAGCAGCTTAGCGTGGACCGAGGGCTATGGCTACACCTTC. It translates to CASSLAWTEGYGYTF.

The chain recombines TRBV10-3 with TRBJ1-1; D not certain. CDR1 and CDR2 (germline): ENHRY, SYGVKD. The CDR3 has 14 amino acids. Trimming removed 4 bases from V and 4 bases from J, with 13 bases in between. The CDR3 here is CAISVKGEVTEAFF. The CDR3, as DNA: TGTGCCATCAGTGTAAAAGGAGAGGTCACTGAAGCTTTCTTT.

This clone appeared a single time. The CDR3 reads CASSPSGGGVNSNQPQHF. The CDR3 bases are TGTGCCAGCAGCCCGAGCGGGGGGGGTGTGAATAGCAATCAGCCCCAGCATTTT. The chain has TRBV4-2 and TRBJ1-5, with D tentatively TRBD1 (5 bases). V lost 4 bases and J lost 0, with 19 bases in between. The CDR3 spans 18 residues. CDR1 and CDR2 (germline): LGHNA, YNFKEQ.

This clone was observed a handful of times. This chain uses TRBV3-1 (or the pseudogene TRBV3-2) with TRBJ2-5, with 11 bases identical to TRBD2. The CDR3 runs to 16 residues. Germline CDR1 reads LGHDT; CDR2 reads YNNKEL (reference sequence). V was pared by 4 bases and J by 1 base, with 5 bases of the junction left unmatched. The CDR3 DNA follows: TGTGCCAGCAGCCCCGGACTAGCGGGTTTCCAAGAGACCCAGTACTTC. This codes for CASSPGLAGFQETQYF.

The chain recombines TRBV9 with TRBJ1-1; D perhaps matches TRBD1 (6 bases). The CDR3 runs to 14 residues. Trimming shortened V by 2 bases and J by 1 base, and 9 bases separated the two germline ends. Germline CDR1 and CDR2: SGDLS and YYNGEE. The CDR3 sequence: CASSVATGNTEAFF. The DNA of the CDR3 is TGTGCCAGCAGCGTGGCGACAGGGAACACTGAAGCTTTCTTT.

The V gene is TRBV27, the J gene TRBJ1-1, with D maybe TRBD1 (5 bases). V lost 0 bases, J lost 7 bases, and 18 bases lay in between. Germline V gene data show CDR1 as MNHEY and CDR2 as SMNVEV (reference sequence). CDR3 length: 16 residues. The CDR3 spells CASSLSIGQGLFEAFF. CDR3 DNA sequence: TGTGCCAGCAGTTTATCGATTGGGCAGGGTTTGTTTGAAGCTTTCTTT.

The genes are TRBV28 and TRBJ1-6; unclear D gene. The CDR3 covers 14 residues. The V end was cut by 6 bases, the J end by 6 bases, with 12 bases between. Germline CDR1 and CDR2: MDHEN and SYDVKM. CDR3 bases: TGTGCCAGCAGCCGGACGGGTTCTAATTCACCCCTCCACTTT. Its translation is CASSRTGSNSPLHF. Combining the CDR3 with reference TRBV28 and TRBJ1-6 gives the whole variable domain DVKVTQSSRYLVKRTGEKVFLECVQDMDHENMFWYRQDPGLGLRLIYFSYDVKMKEKGDIPEGYSVSREKKERFSLILESASTNQTSMYLCASSRTGSNSPLHFGNGTRLTVT.

The CDR3 reads CASSVSGTQGPYEQYF. CDR3 nucleotides: TGTGCCAGTAGTGTCTCCGGGACACAAGGGCCCTACGAGCAGTACTTC. J is TRBJ2-7 and V is TRBV19; tentative D call: TRBD1 (6 bases). In germline, CDR1 is LNHDA, CDR2 SQIVND (reference sequence). V was trimmed by 5 bases and J by 2 bases, leaving 19 bases between them. The CDR3 is made up of 16 amino acids.

The genes are TRBV6-5 and TRBJ2-2; D is possibly TRBD2 (6 bases). The CDR3 has 14 amino acids. In germline, CDR1 is MNHEY, CDR2 SVGAGI. Trimming took 7 bases from V and 1 from J, leaving 10 bases between them. The CDR3 here is CASTDYLNTGELFF. The CDR3 region has the DNA TGTGCCAGCACGGACTATCTGAACACCGGGGAGCTGTTTTTT.

The J gene is TRBJ2-1, the V gene TRBV4-2; tentatively, D is TRBD1 or TRBD2 (5 bases each). The germline gives CDR1 LGHNA, CDR2 YNFKEQ. V shed 2 bases and J shed 0 bases, with 17 bases lying between them. CDR3 size: 18 residues. The chain's CDR3 is CASSQSPGGGSSYNEQFF. CDR3 sequence (DNA): TGTGCCAGCAGCCAATCCCCTGGTGGGGGTAGCTCCTACAATGAGCAGTTCTTC.

This clone came up once. The chain employs TRBV30 and TRBJ2-7; tentatively, D is TRBD2 (7 bases). Per the germline V gene, CDR1 is GTSNPN and CDR2 is SVGIG (reference sequence). Deletions cut 8 bases from V and 5 bases from J, with 19 bases between. This CDR3 is 13 amino acids long. CDR3 DNA sequence: TGTGCCCGAAAGGGGGGGGCTAAAAACGAGCAGTACTTC. This encodes CARKGGAKNEQYF.

The chain couples TRBV29-1 to TRBJ1-2; D is unresolved. With 0 bases removed from V and 6 bases from J, the gap between germline ends came to 11 bases. The CDR3 totals 13 residues. Germline loops: CDR1 SQVTM, CDR2 ANQGSEA. CDR3 sequence: CSVEEDGSNGYTF. CDR3 DNA: TGCAGCGTTGAAGAAGACGGGTCTAATGGCTACACCTTC.